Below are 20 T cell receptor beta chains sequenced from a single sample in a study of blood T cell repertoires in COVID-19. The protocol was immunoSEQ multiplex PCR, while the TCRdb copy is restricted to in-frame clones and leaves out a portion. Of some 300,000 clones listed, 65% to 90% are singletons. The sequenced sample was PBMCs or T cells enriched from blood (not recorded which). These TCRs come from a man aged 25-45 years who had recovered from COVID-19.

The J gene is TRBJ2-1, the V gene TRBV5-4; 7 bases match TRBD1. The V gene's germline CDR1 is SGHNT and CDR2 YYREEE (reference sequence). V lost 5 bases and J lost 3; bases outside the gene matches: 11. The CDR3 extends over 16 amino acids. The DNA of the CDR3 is TGTGCCAGCAGGGGTCCCGTCGGGACAGACTACAATGAGCAGTTCTTC. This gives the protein CASRGPVGTDYNEQFF.

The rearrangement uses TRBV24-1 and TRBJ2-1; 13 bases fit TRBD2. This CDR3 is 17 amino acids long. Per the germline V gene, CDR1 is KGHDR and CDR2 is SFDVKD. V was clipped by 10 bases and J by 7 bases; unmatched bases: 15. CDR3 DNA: TGTGCCACGCGGGGACTAGCGGGGCGGGGAGAGGGAAATGAGCAGTTCTTC. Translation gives CATRGLAGRGEGNEQFF.

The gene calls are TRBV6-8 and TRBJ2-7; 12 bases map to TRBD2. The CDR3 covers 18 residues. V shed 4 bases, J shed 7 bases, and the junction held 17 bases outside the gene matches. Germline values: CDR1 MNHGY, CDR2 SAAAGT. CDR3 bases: TGTGCCAGCAGTTGTAGACTAGCGGGAGAGCGACCCAGGGGTGAGCAGTACTTC. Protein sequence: CASSCRLAGERPRGEQYF.

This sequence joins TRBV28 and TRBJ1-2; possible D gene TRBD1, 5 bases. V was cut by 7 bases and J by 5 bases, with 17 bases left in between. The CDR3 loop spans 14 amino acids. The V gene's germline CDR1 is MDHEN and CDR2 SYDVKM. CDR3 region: CASTLNRRGYGYTF. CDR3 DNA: TGTGCCAGCACACTAAACCGTCGGGGGTATGGCTACACCTTC.

CDR3 region: CASSQDRVVGQPQHF. The CDR3 DNA sequence: TGTGCCAGCAGCCAAGACAGGGTTGTCGGTCAGCCCCAGCATTTT. V and J are TRBV3-1 (or the pseudogene TRBV3-2) and TRBJ1-5; D perhaps matches TRBD1 (5 bases). The CDR3 is 15 residues long. Germline lookup yields CDR1 LGHDT and CDR2 YNNKEL (reference sequence). The V end was cut by 0 bases, the J end by 6 bases, with 12 bases between.

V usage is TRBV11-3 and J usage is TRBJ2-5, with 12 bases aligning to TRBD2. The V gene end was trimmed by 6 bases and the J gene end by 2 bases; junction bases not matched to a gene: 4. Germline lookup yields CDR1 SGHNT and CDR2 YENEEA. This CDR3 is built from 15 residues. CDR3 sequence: CASSSGLAGQETQYF. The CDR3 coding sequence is TGTGCCAGCAGTAGTGGACTAGCGGGACAAGAGACCCAGTACTTC.

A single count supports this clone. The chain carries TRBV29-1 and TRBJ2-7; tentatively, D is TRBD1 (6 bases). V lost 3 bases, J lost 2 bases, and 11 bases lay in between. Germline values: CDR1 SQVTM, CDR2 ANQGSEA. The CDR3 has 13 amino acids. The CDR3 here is CSVEGQGPYEQYF. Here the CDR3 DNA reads TGCAGCGTTGAGGGTCAGGGGCCCTACGAGCAGTACTTC.

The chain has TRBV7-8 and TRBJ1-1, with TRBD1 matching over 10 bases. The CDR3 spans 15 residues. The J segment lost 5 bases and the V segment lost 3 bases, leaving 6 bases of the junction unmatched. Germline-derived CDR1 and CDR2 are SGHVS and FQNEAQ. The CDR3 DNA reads TGTGCCAGCAGCTTGGTTGGACAGGGGGGGACTGAAGCTTTCTTT. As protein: CASSLVGQGGTEAFF.

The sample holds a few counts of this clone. CDR3 loop: CASRFRDRGHGYTF. CDR3 sequence (DNA): TGTGCCAGCAGGTTCCGGGACAGGGGGCATGGCTACACCTTC. The chain links TRBV28 to TRBJ1-2; 12 bases agree with TRBD1. There are 14 residues in the CDR3. J gave up 6 bases and V 6 bases, and 5 bases lay outside the gene matches. Germline assignment: CDR1 MDHEN and CDR2 SYDVKM.

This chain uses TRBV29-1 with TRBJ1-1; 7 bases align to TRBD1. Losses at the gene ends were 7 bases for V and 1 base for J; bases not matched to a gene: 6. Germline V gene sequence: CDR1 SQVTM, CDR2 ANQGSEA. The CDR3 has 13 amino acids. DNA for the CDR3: TGCAGCGGACGACAGGGAGCGAACACTGAAGCTTTCTTT. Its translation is CSGRQGANTEAFF.

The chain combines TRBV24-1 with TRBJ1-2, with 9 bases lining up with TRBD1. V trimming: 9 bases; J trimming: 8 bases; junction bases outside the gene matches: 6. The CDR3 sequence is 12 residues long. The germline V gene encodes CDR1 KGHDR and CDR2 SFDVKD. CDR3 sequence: CATRDRVLGYTF. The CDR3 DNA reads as TGTGCCACCCGGGACAGGGTATTAGGCTACACCTTC.

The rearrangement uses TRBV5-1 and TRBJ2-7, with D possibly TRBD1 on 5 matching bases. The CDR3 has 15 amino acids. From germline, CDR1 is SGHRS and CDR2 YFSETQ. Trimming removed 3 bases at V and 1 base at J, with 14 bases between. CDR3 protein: CASSSRGHLSYEQYF. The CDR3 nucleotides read TGCGCCAGCAGCTCTCGAGGACATCTGTCCTACGAGCAGTACTTC.

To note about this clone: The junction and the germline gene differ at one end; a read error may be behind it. CDR3 sequence reads: CASSRQGLGNQPQHF. Written as DNA, the CDR3 is TGTGCCAGCAGCCGACAGGGCTTGGGCAACCAGCCCCAGCATTTT. The V and J genes are TRBV6-5 and TRBJ1-5; 7 nucleotides align to TRBD1. CDR3 length: 15 residues. Germline assignment: CDR1 MNHEY and CDR2 SVGAGI.

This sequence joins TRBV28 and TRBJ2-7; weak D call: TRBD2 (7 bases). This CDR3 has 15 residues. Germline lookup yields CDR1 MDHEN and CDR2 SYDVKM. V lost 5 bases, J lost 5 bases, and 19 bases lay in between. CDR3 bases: TGTGCCAGCAGTGCGCCCCGGGGGGCGAGCGACGAGCAGTACTTC. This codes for CASSAPRGASDEQYF.

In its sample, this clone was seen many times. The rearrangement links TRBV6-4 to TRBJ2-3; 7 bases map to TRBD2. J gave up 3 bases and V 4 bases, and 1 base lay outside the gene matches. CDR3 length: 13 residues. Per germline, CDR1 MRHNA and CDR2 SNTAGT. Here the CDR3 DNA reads TGTGCCAGCAGTGTTAGCGGGACAGATACGCAGTATTTT. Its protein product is CASSVSGTDTQYF.

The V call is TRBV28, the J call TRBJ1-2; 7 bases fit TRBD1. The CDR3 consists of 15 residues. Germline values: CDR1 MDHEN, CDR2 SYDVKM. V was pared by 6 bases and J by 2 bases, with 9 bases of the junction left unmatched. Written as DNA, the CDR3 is TGTGCCAGCAGCCCCCCAGGGGGGTTGAACTATGGCTACACCTTC. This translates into CASSPPGGLNYGYTF.

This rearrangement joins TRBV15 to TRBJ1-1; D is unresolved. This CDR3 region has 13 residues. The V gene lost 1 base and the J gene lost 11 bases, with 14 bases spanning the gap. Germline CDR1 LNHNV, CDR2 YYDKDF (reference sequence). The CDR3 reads CATSRVTVEGAFF. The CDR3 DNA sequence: TGTGCCACCAGCAGAGTGACCGTGGAGGGTGCTTTCTTT.

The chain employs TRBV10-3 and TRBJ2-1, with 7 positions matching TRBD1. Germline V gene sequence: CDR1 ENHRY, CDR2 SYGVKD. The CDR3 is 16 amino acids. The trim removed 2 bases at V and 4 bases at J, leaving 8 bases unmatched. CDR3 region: CAISETGAPLYNEQFF. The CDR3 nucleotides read TGTGCCATCAGTGAGACAGGGGCCCCCCTTTACAATGAGCAGTTCTTC.

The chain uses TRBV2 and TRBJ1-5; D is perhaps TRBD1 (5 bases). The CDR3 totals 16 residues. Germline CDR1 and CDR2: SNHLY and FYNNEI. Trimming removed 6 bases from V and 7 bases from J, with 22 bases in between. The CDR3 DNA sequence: TGTGCCAGCAGCCCCCGTTGGAGCAGGGAGGGCCAGCCCCAGCATTTT. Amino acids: CASSPRWSREGQPQHF.

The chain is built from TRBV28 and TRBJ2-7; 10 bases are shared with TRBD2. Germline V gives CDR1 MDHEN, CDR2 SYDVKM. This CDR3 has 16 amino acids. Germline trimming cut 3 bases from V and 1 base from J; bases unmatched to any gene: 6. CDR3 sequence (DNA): TGTGCCAGCAGTTTTACACTAGCGGGACTATCCTACGAGCAGTACTTC. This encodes CASSFTLAGLSYEQYF.